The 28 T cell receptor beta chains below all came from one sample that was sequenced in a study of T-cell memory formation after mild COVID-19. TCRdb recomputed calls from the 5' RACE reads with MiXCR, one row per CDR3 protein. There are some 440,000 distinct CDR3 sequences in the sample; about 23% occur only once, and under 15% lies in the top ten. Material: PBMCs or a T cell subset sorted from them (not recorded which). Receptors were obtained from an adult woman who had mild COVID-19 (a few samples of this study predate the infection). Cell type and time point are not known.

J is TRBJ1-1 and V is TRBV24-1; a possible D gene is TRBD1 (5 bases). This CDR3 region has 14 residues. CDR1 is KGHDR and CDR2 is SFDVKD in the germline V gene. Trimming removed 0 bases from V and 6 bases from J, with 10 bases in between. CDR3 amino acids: CATSDLSGFAEAFF. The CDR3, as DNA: TGTGCCACCAGTGATTTGTCAGGGTTCGCTGAAGCTTTCTTT.

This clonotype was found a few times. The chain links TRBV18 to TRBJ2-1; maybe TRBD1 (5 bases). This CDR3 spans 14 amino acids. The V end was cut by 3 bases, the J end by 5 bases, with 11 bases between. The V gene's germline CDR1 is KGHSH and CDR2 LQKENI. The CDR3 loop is CASSPGLGNNEQFF. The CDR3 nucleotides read TGTGCCAGCTCACCGGGGCTAGGAAACAATGAGCAGTTCTTC.

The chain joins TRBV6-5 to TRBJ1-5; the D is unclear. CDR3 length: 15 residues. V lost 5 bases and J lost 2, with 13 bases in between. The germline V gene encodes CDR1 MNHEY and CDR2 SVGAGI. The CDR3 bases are TGTGCCAGCAGTAGACTAGGGATGGGCAATCAGCCCCAGCATTTT. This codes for CASSRLGMGNQPQHF.

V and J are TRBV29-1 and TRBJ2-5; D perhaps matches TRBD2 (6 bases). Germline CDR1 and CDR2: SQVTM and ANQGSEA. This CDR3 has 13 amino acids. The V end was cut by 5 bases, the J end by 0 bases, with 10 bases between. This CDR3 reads CSVLSSDQETQYF. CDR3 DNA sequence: TGCAGCGTTCTTTCTAGCGACCAAGAGACCCAGTACTTC.

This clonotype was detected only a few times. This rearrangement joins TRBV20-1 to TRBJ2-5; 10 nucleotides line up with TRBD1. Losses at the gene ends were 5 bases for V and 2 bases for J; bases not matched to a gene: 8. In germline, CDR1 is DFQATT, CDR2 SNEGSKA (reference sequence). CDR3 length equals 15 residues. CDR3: CSALPGTGVQETQYF. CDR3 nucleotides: TGCAGTGCTCTACCAGGGACAGGGGTTCAAGAGACCCAGTACTTC.

The CDR3 bases are TGCGCCAGCAGTCAATCGGCGCCCTCCGGGGGTTGCTACGAGCAGTACTTC. This gives the protein CASSQSAPSGGCYEQYF. J is TRBJ2-7 and V is TRBV23-1; TRBD2 might be the D (6 bases). TRBV23-1 is designated an ORF whose function remains uncertain. This CDR3 is built from 17 residues. Deletions cut 0 bases from V and 3 bases from J, with 18 bases between.

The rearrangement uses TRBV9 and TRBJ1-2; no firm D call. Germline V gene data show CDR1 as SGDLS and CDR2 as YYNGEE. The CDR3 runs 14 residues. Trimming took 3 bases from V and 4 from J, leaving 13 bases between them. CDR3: CASSAPGETYGYTF. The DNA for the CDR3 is TGTGCCAGCAGCGCCCCGGGAGAAACCTATGGCTACACCTTC.

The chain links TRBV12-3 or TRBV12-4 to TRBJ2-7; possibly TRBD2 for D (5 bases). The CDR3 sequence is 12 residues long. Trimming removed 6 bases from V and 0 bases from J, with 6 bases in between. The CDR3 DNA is TGTGCCAGCAGGGGGAGCTCCTACGAGCAGTACTTC. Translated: CASRGSSYEQYF.

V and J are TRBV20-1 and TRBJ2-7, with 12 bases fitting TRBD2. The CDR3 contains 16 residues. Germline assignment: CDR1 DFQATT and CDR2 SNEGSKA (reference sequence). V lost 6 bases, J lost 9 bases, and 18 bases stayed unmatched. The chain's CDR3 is CSAAPRGLAGGRRQYF. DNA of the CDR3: TGCAGTGCCGCCCCACGCGGGCTAGCGGGGGGGCGTAGGCAGTACTTC.

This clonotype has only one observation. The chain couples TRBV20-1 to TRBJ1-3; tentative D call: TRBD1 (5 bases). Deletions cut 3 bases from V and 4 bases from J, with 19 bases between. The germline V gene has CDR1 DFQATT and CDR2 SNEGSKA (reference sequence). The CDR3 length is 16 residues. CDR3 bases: TGCAGTGCTAGTACTAGGACTGGACAAATGGGAAACACCATATATTTT. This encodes CSASTRTGQMGNTIYF.

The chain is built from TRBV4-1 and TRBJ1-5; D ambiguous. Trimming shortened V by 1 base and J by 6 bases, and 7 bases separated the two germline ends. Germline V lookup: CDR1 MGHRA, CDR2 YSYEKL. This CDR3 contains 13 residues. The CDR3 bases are TGCGCCAGCAGCCAAGTGGGGTTTCAGCCCCAGCATTTT. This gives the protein CASSQVGFQPQHF.

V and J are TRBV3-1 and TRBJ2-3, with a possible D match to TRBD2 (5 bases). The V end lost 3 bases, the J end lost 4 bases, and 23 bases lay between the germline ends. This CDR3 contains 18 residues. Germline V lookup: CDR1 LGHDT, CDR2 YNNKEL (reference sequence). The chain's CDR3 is CASSHMIEGVSGADTQYF. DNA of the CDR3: TGTGCCAGCAGCCACATGATCGAAGGAGTATCCGGGGCAGATACGCAGTATTTT.

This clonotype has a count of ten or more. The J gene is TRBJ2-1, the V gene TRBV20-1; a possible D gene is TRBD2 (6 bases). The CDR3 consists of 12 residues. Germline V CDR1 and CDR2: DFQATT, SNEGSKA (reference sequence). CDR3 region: CTGREPSNEQFF. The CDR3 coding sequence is TGCACCGGCCGGGAGCCCAGCAATGAGCAGTTCTTC.

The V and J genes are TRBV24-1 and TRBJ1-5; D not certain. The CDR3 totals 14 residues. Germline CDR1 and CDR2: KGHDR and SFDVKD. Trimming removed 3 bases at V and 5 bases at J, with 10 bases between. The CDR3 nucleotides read TGTGCCACCAGTGATCGCTGGACGTATCAGCCCCAGCATTTT. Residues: CATSDRWTYQPQHF.

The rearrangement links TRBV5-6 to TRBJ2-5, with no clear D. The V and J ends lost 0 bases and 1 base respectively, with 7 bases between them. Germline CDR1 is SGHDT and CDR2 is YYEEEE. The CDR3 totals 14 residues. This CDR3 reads CASSLDRFQETQYF. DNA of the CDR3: TGTGCCAGCAGCTTGGATCGGTTCCAAGAGACCCAGTACTTC.

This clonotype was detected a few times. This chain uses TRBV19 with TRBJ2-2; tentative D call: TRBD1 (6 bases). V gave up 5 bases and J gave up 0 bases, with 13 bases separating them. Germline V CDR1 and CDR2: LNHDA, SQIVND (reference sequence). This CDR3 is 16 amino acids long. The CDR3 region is CASSFLGTTNTGELFF. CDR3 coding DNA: TGTGCCAGTAGTTTCCTCGGGACAACGAACACCGGGGAGCTGTTTTTT.

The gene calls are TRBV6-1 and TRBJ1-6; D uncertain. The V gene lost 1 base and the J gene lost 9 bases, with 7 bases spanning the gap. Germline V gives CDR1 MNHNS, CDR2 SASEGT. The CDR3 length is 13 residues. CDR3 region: CASSEERGSPLHF. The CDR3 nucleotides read TGTGCCAGCAGTGAAGAGCGGGGTTCACCCCTCCACTTT.

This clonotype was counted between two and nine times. The CDR3 DNA reads TGTGCCAGCAGGTCACTAGTGGGGTACTACAATGAGCAGTTCTTC. Its protein is CASRSLVGYYNEQFF. The chain combines TRBV12-3 or TRBV12-4 with TRBJ2-1; possible D gene TRBD2, 5 bases. Trimming removed 6 bases from V and 3 bases from J, with 15 bases in between. This CDR3 region has 15 residues.

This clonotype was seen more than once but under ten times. Written as DNA, the CDR3 is TGTGCCAGCAGCTTAGACCCGATCACCCTCCACTTT. Translation gives CASSLDPITLHF. The V gene is TRBV7-9, the J gene TRBJ1-6; D not resolved. Germline V lookup: CDR1 SEHNR, CDR2 FQNEAQ (reference sequence). Trimming left V 1 base short and J 14 bases short, with 9 bases between. CDR3 length equals 12 residues.

CDR3 DNA: TGCGCCAGCAGCTTGGGTTTCGGCGGTAGCACAGATACGCAGTATTTT. It specifies CASSLGFGGSTDTQYF. The V call is TRBV5-1, the J call TRBJ2-3; D uncertain. V dropped 0 bases and J dropped 0 bases, with 11 bases sitting between them. CDR1 and CDR2 (germline): SGHRS, YFSETQ. This CDR3 has 16 residues.

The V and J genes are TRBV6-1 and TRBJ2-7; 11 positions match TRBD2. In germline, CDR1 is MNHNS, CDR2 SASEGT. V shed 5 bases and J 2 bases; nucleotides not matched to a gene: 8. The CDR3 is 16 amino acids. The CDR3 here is CASSNRLAGTPYEQYF. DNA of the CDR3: TGTGCCAGCAGTAATCGACTAGCGGGGACCCCCTACGAGCAGTACTTC.

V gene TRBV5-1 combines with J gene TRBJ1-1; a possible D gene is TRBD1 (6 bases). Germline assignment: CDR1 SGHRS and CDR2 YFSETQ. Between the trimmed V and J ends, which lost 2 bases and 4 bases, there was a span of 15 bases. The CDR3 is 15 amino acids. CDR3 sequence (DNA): TGCGCCAGCAGCTTCCAACAGGGTGGTGGCACTGAAGCTTTCTTT. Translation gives CASSFQQGGGTEAFF.

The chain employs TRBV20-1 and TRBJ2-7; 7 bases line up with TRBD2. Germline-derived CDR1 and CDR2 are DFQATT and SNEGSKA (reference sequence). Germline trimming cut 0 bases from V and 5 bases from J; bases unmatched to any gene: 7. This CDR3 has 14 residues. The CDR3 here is CSARDYASGNEQYF. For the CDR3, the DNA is TGCAGTGCTAGAGATTATGCTAGCGGTAACGAGCAGTACTTC.

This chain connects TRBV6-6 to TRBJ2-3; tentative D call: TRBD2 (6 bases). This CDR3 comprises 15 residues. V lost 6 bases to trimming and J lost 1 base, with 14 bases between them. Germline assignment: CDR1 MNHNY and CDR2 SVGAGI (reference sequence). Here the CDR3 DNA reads TGTGCCAGCAGCCGGGACTCGGTCCGCACAGATACGCAGTATTTT. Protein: CASSRDSVRTDTQYF.

In DNA form, the CDR3 reads TGTGCCAGCCTGACCCCAACGGCAGGCGGTCGGGAAAAACTGTTTTTT. Encoded protein: CASLTPTAGGREKLFF. This chain links TRBV2 with TRBJ1-4; D remains ambiguous. Trimming shortened V by 8 bases and J by 8 bases, and 24 bases separated the two germline ends. Germline values: CDR1 SNHLY, CDR2 FYNNEI. The CDR3 is 16 residues long. The variable domain in full, with the rest retrieved from reference TRBV2 and TRBJ1-4, is EPEVTQTPSHQVTQMGQEVILRCVPISNHLYFYWYRQILGQKVEFLVSFYNNEISEKSEIFDDQFSVERPDGSNFTLKIRSTKLEDSAMYFCASLTPTAGGREKLFFGSGTQLSVL.

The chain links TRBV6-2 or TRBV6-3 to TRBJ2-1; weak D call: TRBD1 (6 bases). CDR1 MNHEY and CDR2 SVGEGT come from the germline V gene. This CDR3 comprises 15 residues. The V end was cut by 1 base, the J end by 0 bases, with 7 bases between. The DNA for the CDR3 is TGTGCCAGCAGTTACTTAGGGGGCTCCTACAATGAGCAGTTCTTC. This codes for CASSYLGGSYNEQFF.

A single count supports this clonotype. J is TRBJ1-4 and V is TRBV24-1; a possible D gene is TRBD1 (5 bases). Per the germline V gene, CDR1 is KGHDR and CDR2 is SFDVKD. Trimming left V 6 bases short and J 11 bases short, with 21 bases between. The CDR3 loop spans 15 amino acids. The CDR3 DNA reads TGTGCCACCAGTCCGGGCGGGGGGACCTCATGGAAACTGTTTTTT. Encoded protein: CATSPGGGTSWKLFF.

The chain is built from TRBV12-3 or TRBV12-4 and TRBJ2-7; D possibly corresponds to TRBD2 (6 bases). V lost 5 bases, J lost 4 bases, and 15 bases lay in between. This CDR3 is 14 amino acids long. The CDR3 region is CASSAGTGYYEQYF. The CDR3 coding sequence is TGTGCCAGCAGTGCCGGGACTGGGTATTACGAGCAGTACTTC.